The 18 T cell receptor beta chains below come from one sample, sequenced in a study of blood T cell repertoires in COVID-19. Clones were sequenced by immunoSEQ multiplex PCR, and TCRdb holds only the in-frame ones, with some missing. The sample has fewer than 350,000 clones; more than 75% are singletons. Sequenced material: PBMCs or T cells enriched from blood (not recorded which). The receptor source for this set is a middle-aged woman with acute COVID-19.

J is TRBJ1-4 and V is TRBV18, with D perhaps TRBD1 (5 bases). The length of the CDR3 is 15 residues. The V end lost 3 bases, the J end lost 0 bases, and 8 bases lay between the germline ends. The V gene's germline CDR1 is KGHSH and CDR2 LQKENI. CDR3 sequence (DNA): TGTGCCAGCTCACCCGACAGCGCAACTAATGAAAAACTGTTTTTT. As protein: CASSPDSATNEKLFF.

This clone was seen only a few times. The chain is built from TRBV5-6 and TRBJ1-2; D uncertain. This CDR3 has 13 amino acids. Germline values: CDR1 SGHDT, CDR2 YYEEEE. Trimming removed 2 bases from V and 14 bases from J, with 19 bases in between. This CDR3 is CASSLPSSPRRTF. CDR3 DNA sequence: TGTGCCAGCAGCTTACCCTCGAGTCCCCGTCGGACCTTC.

The chain links TRBV6-1 to TRBJ2-3; 12 nucleotides line up with TRBD2. CDR3 length: 18 amino acids. Germline V CDR1 and CDR2: MNHNS, SASEGT. The ends lost 2 bases at V and 4 bases at J; junction bases unmatched: 10. CDR3 bases: TGTGCCAGCAGTGAAAGGAGGCTAGCGGGAGGGCCCTCAGATACGCAGTATTTT. Translation gives CASSERRLAGGPSDTQYF.

This clone has a single count. The chain carries TRBV3-1 (or the pseudogene TRBV3-2) and TRBJ1-2; no reliable D call. This CDR3 is 15 amino acids long. Looked up from germline, CDR1 is LGHDT and CDR2 is YNNKEL (reference sequence). Trimming stripped 2 bases from V and 4 bases from J, with 14 bases between. The CDR3 loop is CASSQRLTAPYGYTF. CDR3 nucleotides: TGTGCCAGCAGCCAACGCTTAACAGCTCCCTATGGCTACACCTTC.

This rearrangement joins TRBV11-3 to TRBJ1-3; TRBD1 might be the D (5 bases). Trimming removed 0 bases from V and 2 bases from J, with 20 bases in between. CDR1 and CDR2 from the germline V gene are SGHNT and YENEEA. The CDR3 spans 19 residues. The CDR3 DNA sequence: TGTGCCAGCAGCTTAGAGAAATCGGGGGGTTACGCTCCTGGAAACACCATATATTTT. Translation: CASSLEKSGGYAPGNTIYF.

This chain joins TRBV11-2 and TRBJ2-1; TRBD2 matches 11 bases. Trimming removed 1 base from V and 7 bases from J; junction bases left unmatched: 6. The CDR3 runs 16 residues. Germline CDR1 and CDR2: SGHAT and FQNNGV. CDR3 sequence (DNA): TGTGCCAGCAGCTTAGCCACGGGACTAGCGGCGAATGAGCAGTTCTTC. This sequence encodes CASSLATGLAANEQFF.

The chain is built from TRBV5-4 and TRBJ2-7; perhaps TRBD2 as D (5 bases). Germline V gene lookup returns CDR1 SGHNT and CDR2 YYREEE (reference sequence). V shed 4 bases and J shed 1 base, with 12 bases lying between them. The length of the CDR3 is 14 residues. CDR3 sequence (DNA): TGTGCCAGCAGCAGCCCCGGGGAGTCCTACGAGCAGTACTTC. Amino acids: CASSSPGESYEQYF.

V gene TRBV11-2 combines with J gene TRBJ1-2; D is uncertain. V dropped 2 bases and J dropped 5 bases, with 9 bases sitting between them. The CDR3 contains 13 residues. Looked up from germline, CDR1 is SGHAT and CDR2 is FQNNGV. The CDR3 spells CASSLNADYGYTF. CDR3 nucleotide sequence: TGTGCCAGCAGCTTAAATGCAGATTATGGCTACACCTTC.

The V and J genes are TRBV19 and TRBJ2-3; tentative D call: TRBD1 (6 bases). V lost 6 bases and J 3 bases, leaving 13 bases between the germline ends. Germline loops: CDR1 LNHDA, CDR2 SQIVND (reference sequence). The CDR3 sequence is 14 residues long. The CDR3 reads CASRRSGVTDTQYF. CDR3 in DNA: TGTGCCAGTAGGAGGTCAGGGGTTACAGATACGCAGTATTTT.

The chain combines TRBV7-9 with TRBJ1-5, with D tentatively TRBD1 (5 bases). The CDR3 loop spans 14 amino acids. Germline CDR1 SEHNR, CDR2 FQNEAQ (reference sequence). Trimming stripped 5 bases from V and 4 bases from J, with 12 bases between. The CDR3 region is CASSLVGGNQPQHF. The CDR3 nucleotides read TGTGCCAGCAGCCTCGTGGGGGGAAATCAGCCCCAGCATTTT.

As for this clone: Different DNA sequences within this sample yield the same CDR3. The chain couples TRBV9 to TRBJ1-6, with TRBD1 as a possible D gene (5 bases). Germline CDR1 reads SGDLS; CDR2 reads YYNGEE. This CDR3 comprises 14 residues. The V gene lost 7 bases and the J gene lost 0 bases, with 8 bases spanning the gap. The DNA for the CDR3 is TGTGCCAGCGCAGACAGCTCCTATAATTCACCCCTCCACTTT. Protein sequence: CASADSSYNSPLHF. Using reference TRBV9 and TRBJ1-6 for the parts outside the CDR3, the full variable domain is DSGVTQTPKHLITATGQRVTLRCSPRSGDLSVYWYQQSLDQGLQFLIQYYNGEERAKGNILERFSAQQFPDLHSELNLSSLELGDSALYFCASADSSYNSPLHFGNGTRLTVT.

V and J are TRBV27 and TRBJ1-2, with 7 nucleotides matching TRBD1. Trimming at V came to 4 bases and at J to 7 bases, leaving 9 bases not matched to a gene. From germline, CDR1 is MNHEY and CDR2 SMNVEV (reference sequence). The CDR3 covers 14 residues. CDR3: CASSSPGGSGGYTF. The DNA for the CDR3 is TGTGCCAGCAGTTCCCCAGGGGGTTCGGGTGGCTACACCTTC.

For the CDR3, the DNA is TGTGCCAGCAGCCCCGGGGCATGGGACAGGGGTAACTATGGCTACACCTTC. Translated: CASSPGAWDRGNYGYTF. This chain connects TRBV5-5 to TRBJ1-2; TRBD1 agrees at 10 bases. Germline-derived CDR1 and CDR2 are SGHKS and YYEKEE (reference sequence). J lost 1 base, V lost 4 bases, and 10 bases had no gene match. CDR3 length equals 17 residues.

V gene TRBV5-4 combines with J gene TRBJ2-3; tentatively, D is TRBD2 (5 bases). Trimming stripped 4 bases from V and 2 bases from J, with 14 bases between. The length of the CDR3 is 15 residues. Germline V gives CDR1 SGHNT, CDR2 YYREEE (reference sequence). CDR3 residues: CASSPDSGNTDTQYF. As DNA, the CDR3 is TGTGCCAGCAGCCCGGACTCGGGAAACACAGATACGCAGTATTTT.

The rearrangement joins TRBV9 to TRBJ2-5; D possibly corresponds to TRBD2 (6 bases). Deletions cut 3 bases from V and 1 base from J, with 10 bases between. The CDR3 consists of 14 residues. Germline V gives CDR1 SGDLS, CDR2 YYNGEE. The CDR3, as DNA: TGTGCCAGCAGCGCGGGCGGGATCCAAGAGACCCAGTACTTC. This translates into CASSAGGIQETQYF.

The chain carries TRBV6-6 and TRBJ1-5; 11 bases are a match to TRBD1. J lost 3 bases, V lost 6 bases, and 7 bases had no gene match. CDR1 MNHNY and CDR2 SVGAGI come from the germline V gene (reference sequence). The CDR3 sequence is 16 residues long. CDR3 bases: TGTGCCAGCAGCCAAGGGACAGGGGGGAACAATCAGCCCCAGCATTTT. Translated, it gives CASSQGTGGNNQPQHF.

The V and J genes are TRBV15 and TRBJ1-6; 10 bases map to TRBD1. Germline values: CDR1 LNHNV, CDR2 YYDKDF (reference sequence). The CDR3 is made up of 14 amino acids. The J segment lost 9 bases and the V segment lost 3 bases, leaving 2 bases of the junction unmatched. CDR3: CATSRGQGTSPLHF. In DNA, the CDR3 is TGTGCCACCAGCAGGGGACAGGGGACTTCACCCCTCCACTTT.

This chain joins TRBV20-1 and TRBJ2-5; TRBD2 agrees at 7 bases. J was trimmed by 3 bases and V by 6 bases; bases with no gene match: 7. Per the germline V gene, CDR1 is DFQATT and CDR2 is SNEGSKA (reference sequence). The length of the CDR3 is 13 residues. CDR3 residues: CSASGRVEETQYF. The CDR3 DNA is TGCAGTGCCAGTGGGAGGGTGGAAGAGACCCAGTACTTC.